A selection of T cell receptor beta chains follows, all from one sample in a study of cytomegalovirus exposure and HLA in healthy donors. Assay: immunoSEQ multiplex PCR; the TCRdb copy retains only in-frame clones and omits some. Here the sample spans roughly 250,000 clones, 80% to 90% being singletons. The sequencing sample was made of PBMCs. The receptors stem from a woman in her thirties or forties in good health and CMV-seropositive. Both conserved end residues are trimmed from each CDR3.

V gene | CDR3 protein
TRBV7-9 | ASSVGLASRSYEQY
TRBV4-3 | ASSKDRGIAKNIQY
TRBV11-3 | ASSLEPRTGSNSPLH
TRBV7-9 | ASSAGVYEQY
TRBV4-3 | ASSQFSDTGELF
TRBV9 | ASSAGGANYGYT
TRBV19 | ASSPRLAGYSGANVLT
TRBV2 | ASSLNRGSYNEQF
TRBV4-3 | ASSLKIGVGEKLF
TRBV19 | ASRSTGFVTEAF
TRBV5-1 | ASNKLAGGNEQF
TRBV30 | AWSVTGNEKLF
TRBV30 | AWSLPGTQY
TRBV30 | ACTGTGLEKLF
TRBV30 | AWSVSSGTEQY
TRBV7-9 | ASSSFPGTGIGYEQY
TRBV14 | ASSQALANQETQY
TRBV4-3 | ASSQEVGASTDTQY
TRBV6-5 | ASSRLPSRAQQY
TRBV5-6 | ASSIQQGTGELF